The rows below give T cell receptor beta chains drawn from one sample of a study of cytomegalovirus exposure and HLA in healthy donors. Only in-frame clones appear in the TCRdb table, and some are missing; sequencing was by immunoSEQ multiplex PCR. The top ten hold approximately 3.8% of the sample, which has roughly 120,000 clones, around four fifths seen once. Sequencing was performed on PBMCs. These receptors were taken from a woman aged 40 to 50 in good health and CMV-seronegative. Each CDR3 is given with its conserved first and last residue. The D gene is left open where the match is weak. Some rows mark clone size as missing; the rest say once, few, many or name a class of expanded clone.

j_call | v_call | clone_size | d_call | cdr3_nt | cdr3_aa
TRBJ1-1 | TRBV23-1 | NA | TRBD1 | TGCGCCAGCAGTCAATCAGGGACAGAACACAAGGGGAACACTGAAGCTTTCTTT | CASSQSGTEHKGNTEAFF
TRBJ2-5 | TRBV5-1 | NA | TRBD2 | TGCGCCAGCAGCTCTTCGACTAGCAGTGATGGGGAGACCCAGTACTTC | CASSSSTSSDGETQYF
TRBJ2-1 | TRBV9 | NA | TRBD2 | TGTGCCAGCAGCGTAGCGCCTAGCGGAAACAATGAGCAGTTCTTC | CASSVAPSGNNEQFF
TRBJ1-6 | TRBV28 | few | NA | TGTGCCAGCAGAGAAAGGACGGGAGCAAGAAATTCACCCCTCCACTTT | CASRERTGARNSPLHF
TRBJ1-2 | TRBV10-3 | NA | TRBD1 | TGTGCCATCAGTGAAAGGGACAGAGCTAACTATGGCTACACCTTC | CAISERDRANYGYTF
TRBJ1-1 | TRBV7-8 | NA | NA | TGTGCCAGCAGCTTAGGTTCGGCGGTCGAGACTGAAGCTTTCTTT | CASSLGSAVETEAFF
TRBJ2-7 | TRBV5-1 | NA | TRBD2 | TGCGCCAGCAGCTTGGATAGTAGCGGGAGTGGGACGTCCTACGAGCAGTACTTC | CASSLDSSGSGTSYEQYF
TRBJ2-7 | TRBV5-5 | NA | NA | TGTGCCAGCAGCTTGGCGACGGGAGGGACAGTATACGAGCAGTACTTC | CASSLATGGTVYEQYF
TRBJ1-6 | TRBV11-2 | few | TRBD1 | TGTGCCAGCAGCATGCAGGGGGCCGGTTCACCCCTCCACTTT | CASSMQGAGSPLHF
TRBJ1-1 | TRBV7-9 | NA | NA | TGTGCCAGCAGCTTACAGACTGAAGCTTTCTTT | CASSLQTEAFF
TRBJ1-1 | TRBV2 | NA | TRBD1 | TGTGCCAGCAGAACCGACAGGGTTATGAACACTGAAGCTTTCTTT | CASRTDRVMNTEAFF
TRBJ1-1 | TRBV27 | NA | NA | TGTGCCAGCAACCGGGGCCTCGGGGGGACTGAAGCTTTCTTT | CASNRGLGGTEAFF
TRBJ2-1 | TRBV19 | NA | TRBD2 | TGTGCCAGTAGTAATATGGCCGGGGGGGTCCACAATGAGCAGTTCTTC | CASSNMAGGVHNEQFF